This TCR beta chain emerged from a study of CD8 T cells in Susac syndrome. With random hexamers, roughly 0.5 to 1 ug RNA was reverse transcribed. TCRdb fed the immunoSEQ multiplex PCR reads into MiXCR, producing one record per CDR3 protein. The sample holds 200,000 or so distinct CDR3 sequences, 90% to 95% seen once. J lost 4 bases, V lost 0 bases, and 5 bases had no gene match. The CDR3 sequence is 15 residues long. Germline assignment: CDR1 DFQATT and CDR2 SNEGSKA (reference sequence). Sequencing was performed on CD4+ T cells from PBMCs. This chain connects TRBV20-1 to TRBJ2-5; 10 bases match TRBD1. This sequence originates from a human donor with multiple sclerosis. The CDR3 region is CSAREPRTGGETQYF. CDR3 sequence (DNA): TGCAGTGCTAGAGAACCTAGGACAGGGGGAGAGACCCAGTACTTC.